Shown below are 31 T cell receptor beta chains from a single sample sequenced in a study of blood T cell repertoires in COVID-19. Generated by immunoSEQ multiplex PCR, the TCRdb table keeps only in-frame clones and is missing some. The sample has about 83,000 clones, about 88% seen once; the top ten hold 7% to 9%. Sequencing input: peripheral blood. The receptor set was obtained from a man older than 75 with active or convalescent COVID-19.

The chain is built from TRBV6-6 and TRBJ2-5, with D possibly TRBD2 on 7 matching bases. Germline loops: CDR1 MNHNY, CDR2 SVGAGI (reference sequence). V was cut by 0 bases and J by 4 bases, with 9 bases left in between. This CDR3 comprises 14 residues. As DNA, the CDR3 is TGTGCCAGCAGTTACTCAGGGGGGGTAGAGACCCAGTACTTC. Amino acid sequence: CASSYSGGVETQYF.

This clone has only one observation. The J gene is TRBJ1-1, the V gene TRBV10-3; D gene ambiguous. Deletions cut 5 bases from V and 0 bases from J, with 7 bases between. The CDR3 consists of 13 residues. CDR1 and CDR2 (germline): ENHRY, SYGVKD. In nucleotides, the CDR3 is TGTGCCATCAGTTGGACTGTGAACACTGAAGCTTTCTTT. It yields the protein CAISWTVNTEAFF.

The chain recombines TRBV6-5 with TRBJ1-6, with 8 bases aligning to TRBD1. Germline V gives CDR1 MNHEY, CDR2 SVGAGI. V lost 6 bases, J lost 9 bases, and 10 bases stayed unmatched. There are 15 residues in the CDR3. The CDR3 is CASRVGQGWGSPLHF. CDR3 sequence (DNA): TGTGCCAGCAGGGTCGGACAGGGTTGGGGTTCACCCCTCCACTTT.

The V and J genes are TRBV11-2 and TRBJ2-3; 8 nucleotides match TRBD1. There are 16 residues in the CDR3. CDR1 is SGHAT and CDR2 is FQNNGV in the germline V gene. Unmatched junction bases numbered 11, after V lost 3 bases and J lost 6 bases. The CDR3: CASSFLFQGASDTQYF. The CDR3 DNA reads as TGTGCCAGCAGCTTTCTGTTCCAGGGGGCTTCCGATACGCAGTATTTT.

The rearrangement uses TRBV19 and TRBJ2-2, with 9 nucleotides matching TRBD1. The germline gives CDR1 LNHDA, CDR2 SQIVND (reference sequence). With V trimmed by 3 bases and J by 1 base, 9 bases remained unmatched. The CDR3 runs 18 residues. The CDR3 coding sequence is TGTGCCAGTAGTATGGGTTGGGGGGACAGGGTGAACACCGGGGAGCTGTTTTTT. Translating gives CASSMGWGDRVNTGELFF. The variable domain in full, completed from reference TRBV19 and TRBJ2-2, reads DGGITQSPKYLFRKEGQNVTLSCEQNLNHDAMYWYRQDPGQGLRLIYYSQIVNDFQKGDIAEGYSVSREKKESFPLTVTSAQKNPTAFYLCASSMGWGDRVNTGELFFGEGSRLTVL.

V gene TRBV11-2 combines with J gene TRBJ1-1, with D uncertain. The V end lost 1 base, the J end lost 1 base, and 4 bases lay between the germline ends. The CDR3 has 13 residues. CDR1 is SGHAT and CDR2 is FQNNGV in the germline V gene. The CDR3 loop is CASSLVQNTEAFF. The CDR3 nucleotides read TGTGCCAGCAGCTTAGTACAGAACACTGAAGCTTTCTTT.

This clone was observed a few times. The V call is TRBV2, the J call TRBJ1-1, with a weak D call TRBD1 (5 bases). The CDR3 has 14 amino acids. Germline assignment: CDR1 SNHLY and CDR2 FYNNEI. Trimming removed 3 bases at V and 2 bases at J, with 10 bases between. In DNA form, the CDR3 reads TGTGCCAGCAGTGATGGGCAGGGCAACACTGAAGCTTTCTTT. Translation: CASSDGQGNTEAFF.

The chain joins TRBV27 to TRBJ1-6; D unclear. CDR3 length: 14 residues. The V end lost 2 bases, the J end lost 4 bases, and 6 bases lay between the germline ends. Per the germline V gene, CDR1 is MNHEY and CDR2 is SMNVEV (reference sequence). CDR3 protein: CASSLGRYNSPLHF. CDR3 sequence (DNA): TGTGCCAGCAGTTTAGGCAGATATAATTCACCCCTCCACTTT.

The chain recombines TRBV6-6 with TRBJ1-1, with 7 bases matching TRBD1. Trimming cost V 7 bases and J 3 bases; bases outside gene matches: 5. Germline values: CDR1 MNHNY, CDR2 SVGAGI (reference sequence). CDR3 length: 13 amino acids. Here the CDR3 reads CASTQGGYTEAFF. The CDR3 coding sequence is TGTGCCAGCACCCAAGGGGGCTACACTGAAGCTTTCTTT.

DNA for the CDR3: TGCGCCAGCAGCTTGGATGGCAGGGGTTCGGCTGAAGCTTTCTTT. As protein: CASSLDGRGSAEAFF. The chain employs TRBV5-1 and TRBJ1-1, with D possibly being TRBD1 (6 bases). The CDR3 consists of 15 residues. Trimming took off 0 bases at V and 6 bases at J, with 15 bases between the two ends. Per germline, CDR1 SGHRS and CDR2 YFSETQ. Drawing the rest from reference TRBV5-1 and TRBJ1-1, the complete variable domain is KAGVTQTPRYLIKTRGQQVTLSCSPISGHRSVSWYQQTPGQGLQFLFEYFSETQRNKGNFPGRFSGRQFSNSRSEMNVSTLELGDSALYLCASSLDGRGSAEAFFGQGTRLTVV.

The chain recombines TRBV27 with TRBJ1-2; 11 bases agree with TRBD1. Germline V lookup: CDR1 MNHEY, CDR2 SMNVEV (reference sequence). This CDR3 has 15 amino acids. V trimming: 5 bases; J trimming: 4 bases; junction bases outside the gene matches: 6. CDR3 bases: TGTGCCAGCAGTATCCGGACAGGGGGCATCTATGGCTACACCTTC. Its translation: CASSIRTGGIYGYTF.

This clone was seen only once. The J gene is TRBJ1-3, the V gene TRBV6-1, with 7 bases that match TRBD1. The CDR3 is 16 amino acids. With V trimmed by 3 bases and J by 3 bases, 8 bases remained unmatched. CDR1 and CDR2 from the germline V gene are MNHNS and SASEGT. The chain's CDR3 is CASSDWDRRRGNTIYF. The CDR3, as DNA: TGTGCCAGCAGTGACTGGGACAGAAGGCGTGGAAACACCATATATTTT.

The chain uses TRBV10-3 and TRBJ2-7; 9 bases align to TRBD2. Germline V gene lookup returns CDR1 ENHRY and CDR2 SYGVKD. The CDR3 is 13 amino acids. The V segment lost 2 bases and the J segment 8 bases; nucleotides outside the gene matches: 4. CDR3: CAISEGGLAKQYV. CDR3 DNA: TGTGCCATCAGTGAGGGGGGACTAGCCAAGCAGTACGTC.

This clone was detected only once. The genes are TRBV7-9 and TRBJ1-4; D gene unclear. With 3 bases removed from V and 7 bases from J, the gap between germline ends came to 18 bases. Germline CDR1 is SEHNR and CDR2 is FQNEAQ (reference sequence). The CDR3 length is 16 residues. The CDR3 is CASSFEAGLTGEKLFF. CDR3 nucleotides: TGTGCCAGCAGCTTTGAGGCGGGTCTCACTGGTGAAAAACTGTTTTTT.

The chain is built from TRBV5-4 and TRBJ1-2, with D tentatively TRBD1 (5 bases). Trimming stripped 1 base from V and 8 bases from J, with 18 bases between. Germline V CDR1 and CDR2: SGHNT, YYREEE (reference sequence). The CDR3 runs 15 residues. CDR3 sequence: CASSLYGTPQAGYTF. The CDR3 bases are TGTGCCAGCAGCTTGTATGGGACTCCCCAAGCGGGCTACACCTTC.

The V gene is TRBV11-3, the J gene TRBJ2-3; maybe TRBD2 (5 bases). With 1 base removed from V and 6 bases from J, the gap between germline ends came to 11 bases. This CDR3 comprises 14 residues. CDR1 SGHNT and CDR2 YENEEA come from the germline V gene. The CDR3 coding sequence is TGTGCCAGCAGCTTAGCCTCTGGGGAGGATACGCAGTATTTT. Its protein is CASSLASGEDTQYF.

The CDR3 DNA follows: TGTGCCAGCCACGGCCTAGCGGGGACCACAGATACGCAGTATTTT. Translation gives CASHGLAGTTDTQYF. This rearrangement joins TRBV2 to TRBJ2-3; 9 bases map to TRBD2. Germline-derived CDR1 and CDR2 are SNHLY and FYNNEI. The CDR3 is made up of 15 amino acids. After removal of 8 bases from V and 2 bases from J, the junction contained 8 bases not matched to a gene.

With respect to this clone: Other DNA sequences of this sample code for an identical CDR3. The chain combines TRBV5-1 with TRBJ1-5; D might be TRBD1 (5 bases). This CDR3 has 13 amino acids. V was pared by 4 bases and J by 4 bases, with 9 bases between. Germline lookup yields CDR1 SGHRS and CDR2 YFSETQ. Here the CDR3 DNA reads TGCGCCAGCAGCGGGGGGGATAATCAGCCCCAGCATTTT. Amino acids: CASSGGDNQPQHF.

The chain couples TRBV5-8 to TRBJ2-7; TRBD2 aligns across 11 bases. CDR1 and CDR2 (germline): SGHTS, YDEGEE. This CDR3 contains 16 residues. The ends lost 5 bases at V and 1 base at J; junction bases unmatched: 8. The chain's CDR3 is CASRLSPSGGSYEQYV. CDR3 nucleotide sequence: TGTGCCAGCAGGCTCTCCCCTAGCGGGGGGTCCTACGAGCAGTACGTC.

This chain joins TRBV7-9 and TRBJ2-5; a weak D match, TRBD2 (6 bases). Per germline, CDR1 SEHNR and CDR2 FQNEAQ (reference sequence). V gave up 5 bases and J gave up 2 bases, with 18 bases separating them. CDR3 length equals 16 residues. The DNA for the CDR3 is TGTGCCAGCAGCCATGTGGGGACTGACGGACAAGAGACCCAGTACTTC. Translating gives CASSHVGTDGQETQYF.

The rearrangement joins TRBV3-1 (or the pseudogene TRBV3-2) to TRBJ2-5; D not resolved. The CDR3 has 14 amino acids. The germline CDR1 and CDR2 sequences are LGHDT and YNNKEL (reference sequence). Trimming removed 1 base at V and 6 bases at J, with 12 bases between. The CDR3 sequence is CASSQAADTKTQYF. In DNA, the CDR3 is TGTGCCAGCAGCCAAGCAGCCGACACAAAGACCCAGTACTTC.

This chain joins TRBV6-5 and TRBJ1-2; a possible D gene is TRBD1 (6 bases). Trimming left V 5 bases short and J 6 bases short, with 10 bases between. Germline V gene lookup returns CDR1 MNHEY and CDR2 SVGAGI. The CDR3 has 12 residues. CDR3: CASSREGDGYTF. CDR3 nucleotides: TGTGCCAGCAGTAGGGAGGGGGATGGCTACACCTTC.

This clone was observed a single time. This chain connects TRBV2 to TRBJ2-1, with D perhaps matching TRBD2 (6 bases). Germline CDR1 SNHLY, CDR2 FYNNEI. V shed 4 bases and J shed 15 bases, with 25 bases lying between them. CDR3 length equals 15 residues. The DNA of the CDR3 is TGTGCCAGCAGTGTGGTAGGCCTAGCGTTAAGACTGGCGTTCTTC. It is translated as CASSVVGLALRLAFF.

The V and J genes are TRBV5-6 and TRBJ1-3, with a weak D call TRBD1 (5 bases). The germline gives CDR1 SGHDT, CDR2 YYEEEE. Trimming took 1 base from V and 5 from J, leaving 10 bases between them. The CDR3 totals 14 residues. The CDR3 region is CASSLWGARNTIYF. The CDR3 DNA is TGTGCCAGCAGCTTGTGGGGCGCCAGAAACACCATATATTTT.

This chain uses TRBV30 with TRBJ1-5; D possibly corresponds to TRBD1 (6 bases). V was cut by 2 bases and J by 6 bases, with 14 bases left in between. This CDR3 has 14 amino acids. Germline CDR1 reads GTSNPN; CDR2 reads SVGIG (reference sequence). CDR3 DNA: TGTGCCTGGAGTCCAGGGGTTACCGGTCAGCCCCAGCATTTT. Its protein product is CAWSPGVTGQPQHF.

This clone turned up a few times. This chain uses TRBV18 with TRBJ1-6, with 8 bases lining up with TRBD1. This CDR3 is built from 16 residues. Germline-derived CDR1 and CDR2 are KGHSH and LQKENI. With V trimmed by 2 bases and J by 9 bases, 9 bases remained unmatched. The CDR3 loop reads CASSPSTGTGGSPLHF. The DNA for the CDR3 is TGTGCCAGCTCACCATCGACCGGGACAGGAGGTTCACCCCTCCACTTT.

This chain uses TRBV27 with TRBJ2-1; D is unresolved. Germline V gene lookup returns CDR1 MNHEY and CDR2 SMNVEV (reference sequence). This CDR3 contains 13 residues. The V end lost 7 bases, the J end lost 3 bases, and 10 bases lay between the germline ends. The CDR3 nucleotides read TGTGCCAGCACCCGCCTGCGCTACAATGAGCAGTTCTTC. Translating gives CASTRLRYNEQFF.

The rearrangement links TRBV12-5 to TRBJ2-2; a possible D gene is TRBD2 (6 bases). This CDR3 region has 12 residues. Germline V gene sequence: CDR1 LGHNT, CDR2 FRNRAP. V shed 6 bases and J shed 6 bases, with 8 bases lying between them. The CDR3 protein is CASGWGAGELFF. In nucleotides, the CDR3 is TGTGCTAGTGGCTGGGGGGCCGGGGAGCTGTTTTTT.

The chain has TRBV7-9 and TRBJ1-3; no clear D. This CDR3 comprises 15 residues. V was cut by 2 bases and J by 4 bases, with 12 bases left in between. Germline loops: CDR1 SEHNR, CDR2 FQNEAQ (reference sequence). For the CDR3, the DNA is TGTGCCAGCAGCTTAATCACCGCGCTCGGAAACACCATATATTTT. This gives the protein CASSLITALGNTIYF.

Here the CDR3 DNA reads TGTGCCAGCAGCCCACGTAGGACTCGCCCAGACAGGGGCGGAGGCTACACCTTC. This codes for CASSPRRTRPDRGGGYTF. This sequence joins TRBV3-1 (or the pseudogene TRBV3-2) and TRBJ1-2, with 8 bases fitting TRBD1. V lost 4 bases, J lost 8 bases, and 21 bases stayed unmatched. Germline assignment: CDR1 LGHDT and CDR2 YNNKEL (reference sequence). The CDR3 sequence is 18 residues long.

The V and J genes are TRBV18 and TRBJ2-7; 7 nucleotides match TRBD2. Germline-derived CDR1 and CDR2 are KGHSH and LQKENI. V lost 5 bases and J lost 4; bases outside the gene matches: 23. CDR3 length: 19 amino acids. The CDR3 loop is CASSSGGGLGLPGLYEQYV. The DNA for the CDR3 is TGTGCCAGCTCATCCGGGGGAGGGTTGGGGCTTCCTGGGTTATACGAGCAGTACGTC.